A selection of T cell receptor beta chains follows, all from one sample in a study of CD4 T cells in relation to SARS-CoV-2 and coronaviruses. The assay was immunoSEQ multiplex PCR, and TCRdb's table has in-frame clones only and misses some. The sample has about 23,000 clones, less than 85% seen once. Which antigens these TCRs recognize remains unknown. The sequencing sample was made of CD4+ T cells from PBMCs, cultured in vitro. These receptors all come from a human donor in good health. Both conserved end residues are part of each CDR3.

v_gene: TRBV7-8; CDR3aa: CASSWGHSSYNEQFF
v_gene: TRBV7-6; CDR3aa: CASSLGSVVRGYNEQFF
v_gene: TRBV15; CDR3aa: CATSRPPENTEAFF
v_gene: TRBV6-5; CDR3aa: CASRGTGADTEAFF
v_gene: TRBV15; CDR3aa: CATSRTPDRGHQPQHF
v_gene: TRBV3-1/TRBV3-2; CDR3aa: CASSQSLSFAALNTEAFF
v_gene: TRBV27; CDR3aa: CASTTRGGSNQPQHF
v_gene: TRBV7-7; CDR3aa: CASSLGLAGVARGETQYF
v_gene: TRBV6-6; CDR3aa: CASRIQGDIQYF
v_gene: TRBV6-5; CDR3aa: CASSYSAGRETQYF
v_gene: TRBV19; CDR3aa: CASHITGGTEAFF
v_gene: TRBV10-3; CDR3aa: CAITLAGGPNSPLHF
v_gene: TRBV10-3; CDR3aa: CAISGGTSGHEQFF
v_gene: TRBV6-5; CDR3aa: CAIGTGATNEQFF
v_gene: TRBV19; CDR3aa: CASSRAGVSNQPQHF
v_gene: TRBV11-2; CDR3aa: CASSLFTGNTEAFF
v_gene: TRBV18; CDR3aa: CASSTGTTYEQYF
v_gene: TRBV10-1; CDR3aa: CASSEGLAEYYEQYF
v_gene: TRBV19; CDR3aa: CASSMPGQASGNTIYF
v_gene: TRBV7-9; CDR3aa: CASSDPRSYEQYF
v_gene: TRBV30; CDR3aa: CAWSGPLTAYNEQFF
v_gene: TRBV3-1/TRBV3-2; CDR3aa: CASSQEGVGNTIYF
v_gene: TRBV11-1; CDR3aa: CASSQDRVFEQYF
v_gene: TRBV2; CDR3aa: CASSEAQGPNNQPQHF
v_gene: TRBV6-5; CDR3aa: CASSYSTGGYEQFF
v_gene: TRBV10-2; CDR3aa: CASSAELETQYF
v_gene: TRBV19; CDR3aa: CASSTGTNEKLFF
v_gene: TRBV6-4; CDR3aa: CASSADRASPLHF
v_gene: TRBV7-9; CDR3aa: CASSPLTEAFF
v_gene: TRBV19; CDR3aa: CASKYGLEQYF
v_gene: TRBV14; CDR3aa: CASSQDWQGTQYF
v_gene: TRBV5-5; CDR3aa: CASSSGPTDTQYF
v_gene: TRBV5-6; CDR3aa: CASSLQSRDGGNTIYF
v_gene: TRBV7-9; CDR3aa: CASSRGNQPQHF
v_gene: TRBV14; CDR3aa: CASSQAVGSSTDTQYF
v_gene: TRBV27; CDR3aa: CASSSTGGKGYTF